This T cell receptor beta chain was obtained from a study of siplizumab effects on memory and regulatory T cells. Germline CDR1 reads SGHAT; CDR2 reads FQNNGV. Trimming pared 2 bases from V and 2 bases from J, leaving 9 bases between. This CDR3 spans 14 amino acids. Data came from immunoSEQ multiplex PCR; TCRdb stores just in-frame clones and leaves some out. The sample consists of approximately 100,000 clones, about 91% of them appearing once. Points from the study as a whole: Sequences below about 10^-5 frequency were poorly captured. As a result, only a minor fraction of alloreactive clones mapped to unstimulated subsets. The alloresponse seemed to draw substantially on naive T cells, which appeared more diverse than memory cells.

As concerns this clone: Its specificity is unknown.

The chain carries TRBV11-2 and TRBJ1-1, with D possibly TRBD1 on 5 matching bases. The sequencing input was CD4+ T cells sorted from blood. The TCR comes from a human donor in good health. Some clones in this sample may be carry-over from other donors' samples. The CDR3 DNA sequence: TGTGCCAGCAGCTTATCGACAGTCAACACTGAAGCTTTCTTT. Residues: CASSLSTVNTEAFF.